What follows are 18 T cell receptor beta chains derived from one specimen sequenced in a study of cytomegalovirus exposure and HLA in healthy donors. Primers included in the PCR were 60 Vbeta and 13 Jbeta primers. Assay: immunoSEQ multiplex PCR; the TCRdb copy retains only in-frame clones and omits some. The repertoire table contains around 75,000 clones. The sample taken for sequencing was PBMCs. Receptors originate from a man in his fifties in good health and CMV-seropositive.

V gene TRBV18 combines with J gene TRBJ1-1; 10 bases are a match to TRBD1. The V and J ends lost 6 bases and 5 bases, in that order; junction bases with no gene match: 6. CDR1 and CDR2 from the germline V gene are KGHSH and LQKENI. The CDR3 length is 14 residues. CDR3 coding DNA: TGTGCCAGCTCCCAAGGACAGGGGGGGACTGAAGCTTTCTTT. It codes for CASSQGQGGTEAFF.

In nucleotides, the CDR3 is TGCGCCAGCAGCCTCGGACAGGAAAAACTGTTTTTT. The encoded protein is CASSLGQEKLFF. The chain is built from TRBV4-1 and TRBJ1-4; D is possibly TRBD1 (6 bases). The CDR3 covers 12 residues. Looked up from germline, CDR1 is MGHRA and CDR2 is YSYEKL. V lost 4 bases to trimming and J lost 8 bases, with 8 bases between them.

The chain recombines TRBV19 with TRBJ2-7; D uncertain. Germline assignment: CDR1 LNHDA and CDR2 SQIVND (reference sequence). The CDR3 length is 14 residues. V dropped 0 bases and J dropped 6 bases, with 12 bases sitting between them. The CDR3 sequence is CASSIEVASGEQYF. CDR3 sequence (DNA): TGTGCCAGTAGTATAGAGGTAGCTTCCGGCGAGCAGTACTTC.

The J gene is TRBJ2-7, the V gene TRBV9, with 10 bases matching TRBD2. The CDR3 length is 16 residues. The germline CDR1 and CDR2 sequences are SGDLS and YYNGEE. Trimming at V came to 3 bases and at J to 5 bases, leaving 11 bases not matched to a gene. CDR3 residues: CASSASKAGGTHEQYF. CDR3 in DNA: TGTGCCAGCAGCGCCTCAAAAGCGGGAGGGACCCACGAGCAGTACTTC.

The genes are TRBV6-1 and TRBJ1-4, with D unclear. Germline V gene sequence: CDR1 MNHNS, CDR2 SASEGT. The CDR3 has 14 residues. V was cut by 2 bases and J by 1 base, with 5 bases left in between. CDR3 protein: CASSESGTNEKLFF. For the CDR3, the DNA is TGTGCCAGCAGTGAATCCGGAACTAATGAAAAACTGTTTTTT.

The CDR3 reads CASSLRTSDYNEQFF. CDR3 DNA: TGTGCCAGCAGCTTAAGGACTAGCGACTACAATGAGCAGTTCTTC. J is TRBJ2-1 and V is TRBV7-2; 9 bases match TRBD2. The germline CDR1 and CDR2 sequences are SGHTA and FQGNSA. V was clipped by 2 bases and J by 3 bases; unmatched bases: 2. This CDR3 spans 15 amino acids.

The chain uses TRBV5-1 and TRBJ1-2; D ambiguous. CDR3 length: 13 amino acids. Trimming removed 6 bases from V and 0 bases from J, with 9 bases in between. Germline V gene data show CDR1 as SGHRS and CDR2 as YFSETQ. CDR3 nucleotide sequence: TGCGCCAGCACCCTGCGGCCTAACTATGGCTACACCTTC. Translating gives CASTLRPNYGYTF.

This CDR3 reads CASSSNTDTQYF. The CDR3 DNA reads TGTGCCAGCAGCTCCAACACAGATACGCAGTATTTT. The chain combines TRBV7-2 with TRBJ2-3; D not resolved. Germline loops: CDR1 SGHTA, CDR2 FQGNSA. Deletions cut 4 bases from V and 2 bases from J, with 4 bases between. The CDR3 runs 12 residues.

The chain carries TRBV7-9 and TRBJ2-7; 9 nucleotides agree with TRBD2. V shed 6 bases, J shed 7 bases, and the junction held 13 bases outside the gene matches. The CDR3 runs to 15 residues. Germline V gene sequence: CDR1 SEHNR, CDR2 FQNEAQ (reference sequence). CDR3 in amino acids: CASRPGTSIVGEQYF. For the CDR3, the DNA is TGTGCCAGCAGGCCCGGGACTAGCATAGTGGGGGAGCAGTACTTC.

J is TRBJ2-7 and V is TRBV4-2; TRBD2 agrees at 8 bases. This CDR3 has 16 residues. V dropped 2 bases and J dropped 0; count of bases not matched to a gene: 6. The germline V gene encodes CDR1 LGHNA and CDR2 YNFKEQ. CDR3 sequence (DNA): TGTGCCAGCAGCCAACCCGTAGGGACTAGCTCCTACGAGCAGTACTTC. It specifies CASSQPVGTSSYEQYF.

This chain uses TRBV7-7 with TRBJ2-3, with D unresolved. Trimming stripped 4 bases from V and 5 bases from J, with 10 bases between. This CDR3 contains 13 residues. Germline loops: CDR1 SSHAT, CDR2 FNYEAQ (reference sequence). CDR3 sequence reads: CASSSNLGDTQYF. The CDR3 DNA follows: TGTGCCAGCAGCTCTAACCTCGGAGATACGCAGTATTTT.

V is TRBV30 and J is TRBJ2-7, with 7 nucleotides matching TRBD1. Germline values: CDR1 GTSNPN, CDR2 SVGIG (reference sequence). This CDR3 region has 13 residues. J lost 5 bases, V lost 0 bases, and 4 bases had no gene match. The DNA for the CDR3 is TGTGCCTGGAGTGTACAGGGGCGTGACGAGCAGTACGTC. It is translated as CAWSVQGRDEQYV.

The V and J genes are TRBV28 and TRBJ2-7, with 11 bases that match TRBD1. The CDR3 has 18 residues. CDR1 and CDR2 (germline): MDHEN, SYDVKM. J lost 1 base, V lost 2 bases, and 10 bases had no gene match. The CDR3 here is CASSLVGTGGIESYEQYF. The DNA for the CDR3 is TGTGCCAGCAGTTTAGTAGGGACAGGGGGGATAGAGTCCTACGAGCAGTACTTC.

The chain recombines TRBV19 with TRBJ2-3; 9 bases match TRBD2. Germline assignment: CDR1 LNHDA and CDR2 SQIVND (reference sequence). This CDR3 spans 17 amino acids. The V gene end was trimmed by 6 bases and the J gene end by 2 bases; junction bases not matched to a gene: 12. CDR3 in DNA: TGTGCCAGTAGCCTTGGGGTAGCGGGGGCGTACACAGATACGCAGTATTTT. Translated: CASSLGVAGAYTDTQYF.

CDR3 nucleotide sequence: TGTGCCAGCAGCGTAGAAGCCCTCGCGAACACCGGGGAGCTGTTTTTT. Its translation is CASSVEALANTGELFF. The chain couples TRBV9 to TRBJ2-2; D is unclear. The germline V and J ends were trimmed by 0 bases and 0 bases, with 9 bases remaining between them. The CDR3 extends over 16 amino acids. Germline V gene lookup returns CDR1 SGDLS and CDR2 YYNGEE.

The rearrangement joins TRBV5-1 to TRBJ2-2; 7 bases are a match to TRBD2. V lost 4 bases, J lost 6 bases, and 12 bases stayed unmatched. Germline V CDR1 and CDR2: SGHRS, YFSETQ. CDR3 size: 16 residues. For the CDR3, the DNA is TGCGCCAGCAGCCCGGCGGGGGATTCGGGGTCCGGGGAGCTGTTTTTT. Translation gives CASSPAGDSGSGELFF.

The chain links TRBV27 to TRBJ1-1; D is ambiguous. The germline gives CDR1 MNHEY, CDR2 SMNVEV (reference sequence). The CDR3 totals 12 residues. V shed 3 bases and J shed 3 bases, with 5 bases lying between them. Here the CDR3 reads CASSLSDTEAFF. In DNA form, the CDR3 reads TGTGCCAGCAGTTTGAGCGACACTGAAGCTTTCTTT.

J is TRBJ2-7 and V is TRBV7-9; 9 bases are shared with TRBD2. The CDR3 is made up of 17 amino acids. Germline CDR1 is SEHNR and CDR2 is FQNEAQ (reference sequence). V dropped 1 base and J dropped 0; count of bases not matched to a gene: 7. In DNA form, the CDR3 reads TGTGCCAGCAGCTTAGGGGGTACTAGCGGGCCCTCCTACGAGCAGTACTTC. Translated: CASSLGGTSGPSYEQYF.